The 21 T cell receptor beta chains below come from one sample, sequenced in a study of T cells in tuberculosis. Sorting used thawed, overnight-rested PBMC stained with anti-CD3, a viability dye and GMM-loaded CD1B tetramer. The lipid loaded on the CD1B tetramers was C32 glucose monomycolate from Rhodococcus equi. This table comes from immunoSEQ multiplex PCR, and its TCRdb copy is limited to in-frame clones, with some not included. The sample shows tens of thousands of clones, roughly 88% of them seen only once. The sequenced sample was CD1b-GMM tetramer-negative cells sorted from PBMCs. All receptors come from an adult woman with latent tuberculosis.

The V and J genes are TRBV5-1 and TRBJ2-1, with TRBD2 matching over 7 bases. CDR1 and CDR2 (germline): SGHRS, YFSETQ. This CDR3 spans 13 amino acids. V dropped 2 bases and J dropped 4; count of bases not matched to a gene: 0. The CDR3 protein is CASSFGGYNEQFF. The DNA for the CDR3 is TGCGCCAGCAGCTTCGGGGGGTACAATGAGCAGTTCTTC.

The rearrangement links TRBV4-2 to TRBJ2-3; 7 bases match TRBD2. The V and J ends lost 1 base and 1 base, in that order; junction bases with no gene match: 5. The CDR3 sequence is 16 residues long. Germline values: CDR1 LGHNA, CDR2 YNFKEQ. The CDR3 DNA sequence: TGTGCCAGCAGCCAAGGGGCGGGGGAAGGCACAGATACGCAGTATTTT. It translates to CASSQGAGEGTDTQYF.

The rearrangement links TRBV9 to TRBJ1-6; 7 bases are a match to TRBD1. V was clipped by 3 bases and J by 8 bases; unmatched bases: 2. Germline CDR1 and CDR2: SGDLS and YYNGEE. CDR3 size: 13 residues. In DNA, the CDR3 is TGTGCCAGCAGCGGGGACAGTCATTCACCCCTCCACTTT. It yields the protein CASSGDSHSPLHF.

Concerning this clone itself: Since no conserved phenylalanine or tryptophan closes the CDR3, a read error is the likely cause. No DNA is shown, since the ends of the CDR3 on it are uncertain; the CDR3 is the one TCRdb lists. The chain links TRBV27 to TRBJ2-2; the D call TRBD2 from the table was never checked on the DNA. The CDR3 has 13 residues if both end residues are counted. CDR1 and CDR2 from the germline V gene are MNHEY and SMNVEV (reference sequence). CDR3 in amino acids: CASSRGTSGGPFL.

The chain links TRBV14 to TRBJ1-1; 7 bases match TRBD1. The V gene end was trimmed by 3 bases and the J gene end by 5 bases; junction bases not matched to a gene: 9. The CDR3 has 15 residues. Germline CDR1 reads SGHDN; CDR2 reads FVKESK. The CDR3 bases are TGTGCCAGCAGCCATCTCCGGGACAGCTGGACTGAAGCTTTCTTT. Amino acids: CASSHLRDSWTEAFF.

The J gene is TRBJ2-5, the V gene TRBV18; D call uncertain. From germline, CDR1 is KGHSH and CDR2 LQKENI. Trimming stripped 1 base from V and 0 bases from J, with 9 bases between. The CDR3 is 15 amino acids. The CDR3 protein is CASSPRMADQETQYF. The CDR3 DNA sequence: TGTGCCAGCTCACCACGCATGGCAGACCAAGAGACCCAGTACTTC.

The V gene is TRBV5-1, the J gene TRBJ2-1, with D hard to call. The CDR3 sequence is 15 residues long. Looked up from germline, CDR1 is SGHRS and CDR2 is YFSETQ. V was pared by 0 bases and J by 4 bases, with 11 bases between. The CDR3 protein is CASSLEIQTYNEQFF. Written as DNA, the CDR3 is TGCGCCAGCAGCTTGGAGATCCAAACTTACAATGAGCAGTTCTTC. Full variable domain (missing parts from reference TRBV5-1 and TRBJ2-1): KAGVTQTPRYLIKTRGQQVTLSCSPISGHRSVSWYQQTPGQGLQFLFEYFSETQRNKGNFPGRFSGRQFSNSRSEMNVSTLELGDSALYLCASSLEIQTYNEQFFGPGTRLTVL.

This chain's CDR3 is CASRESGAPYEQYV. In nucleotides, the CDR3 is TGTGCCAGTCGTGAGAGCGGGGCCCCCTACGAGCAGTACGTC. V gene TRBV2 combines with J gene TRBJ2-7, with 7 bases lining up with TRBD2. The CDR3 sequence is 14 residues long. Germline CDR1 SNHLY, CDR2 FYNNEI. V lost 9 bases to trimming and J lost 2 bases; unmatched junction nucleotides: 10.

Only one count was recorded for this clone. The chain recombines TRBV7-6 with TRBJ1-1, with 8 bases fitting TRBD1. From germline, CDR1 is SGHVS and CDR2 FNYEAQ. With 1 base clipped from V and 5 bases from J, the junction kept 3 bases outside the gene matches. This CDR3 comprises 14 residues. The CDR3 sequence is CASSLGRQGTEAFF. For the CDR3, the DNA is TGTGCCAGCAGCTTAGGGAGACAGGGGACTGAAGCTTTCTTT.

The V and J genes are TRBV2 and TRBJ1-2; possible D gene TRBD1, 5 bases. V was clipped by 7 bases and J by 4 bases, with 22 bases between them. This CDR3 contains 16 residues. The germline V gene has CDR1 SNHLY and CDR2 FYNNEI. The CDR3 region is CASTMEGTSVGYGYTF. In DNA, the CDR3 is TGTGCCAGCACGATGGAGGGGACGTCTGTGGGCTATGGCTACACCTTC.

The rearrangement links TRBV18 to TRBJ2-1, with TRBD2 matching 9 bases. Trimming took 2 bases from V and 4 from J; bases not matched to a gene: 6. This CDR3 region has 16 residues. Germline V gene lookup returns CDR1 KGHSH and CDR2 LQKENI. This CDR3 is CASSPGLAGMYNEQFF. Here the CDR3 DNA reads TGTGCCAGCTCACCAGGGCTAGCGGGGATGTACAATGAGCAGTTCTTC.

The chain uses TRBV18 and TRBJ2-5; D is ambiguous. The length of the CDR3 is 13 residues. The germline V gene encodes CDR1 KGHSH and CDR2 LQKENI. Trimming took 6 bases from V and 0 from J, leaving 8 bases between them. The chain's CDR3 is CASSSTNQETQYF. The DNA of the CDR3 is TGTGCCAGCTCGTCGACAAACCAAGAGACCCAGTACTTC.

This sequence joins TRBV18 and TRBJ1-4, with D unclear. The CDR3 is 13 amino acids. V dropped 6 bases and J dropped 3 bases, with 8 bases sitting between them. In germline, CDR1 is KGHSH, CDR2 LQKENI. CDR3 sequence reads: CASSPGANEKLFF. The CDR3 DNA follows: TGTGCCAGCTCCCCAGGAGCTAATGAAAAACTGTTTTTT.

V and J are TRBV2 and TRBJ1-4; D may be TRBD1 (6 bases). Per the germline V gene, CDR1 is SNHLY and CDR2 is FYNNEI. This CDR3 contains 15 residues. Trimming took off 0 bases at V and 7 bases at J, with 12 bases between the two ends. Here the CDR3 DNA reads TGTGCCAGCAGTGAAGCCAGGGAGGGGGGTGAAAAACTGTTTTTT. Amino acids: CASSEAREGGEKLFF.

The chain has TRBV28 and TRBJ1-5; D is perhaps TRBD1 (5 bases). Trimming stripped 2 bases from V and 8 bases from J, with 10 bases between. This CDR3 spans 13 amino acids. CDR1 and CDR2 from the germline V gene are MDHEN and SYDVKM. The CDR3 spells CASSLPGLEPQHF. DNA of the CDR3: TGTGCCAGCAGTTTACCAGGGCTGGAGCCCCAGCATTTT.

The rearrangement joins TRBV6-5 to TRBJ1-6; D perhaps matches TRBD1 (5 bases). From germline, CDR1 is MNHEY and CDR2 SVGAGI. The CDR3 is 14 residues long. V was trimmed by 6 bases and J by 7 bases, leaving 13 bases between them. The CDR3 nucleotides are TGTGCCAGCAGAGGATTGGAGGGGAATTCACCCCTCCACTTT. Encoded protein: CASRGLEGNSPLHF.

This rearrangement joins TRBV6-1 to TRBJ2-7; no firm D call. V gave up 8 bases and J gave up 2 bases, with 13 bases separating them. This CDR3 has 13 residues. CDR1 is MNHNS and CDR2 is SASEGT in the germline V gene. The CDR3 DNA sequence: TGTGCCAGCGCGGCAGCTTTTACCTACGAGCAGTACGTC. Translated: CASAAAFTYEQYV.

V gene TRBV28 combines with J gene TRBJ2-7; 14 bases match TRBD2. The germline V gene encodes CDR1 MDHEN and CDR2 SYDVKM. The CDR3 is 14 residues long. Trimming cost V 5 bases and J 6 bases; bases outside gene matches: 3. CDR3 residues: CASSAGLAGGEQYV. The CDR3 bases are TGTGCCAGCAGTGCCGGACTAGCGGGGGGCGAGCAGTACGTC.

CDR3 nucleotides: TGTGCCAGCAGTTTACCACAGCTCAACTATAATTCACCCCTCCACTTT. Amino acids: CASSLPQLNYNSPLHF. The chain uses TRBV28 and TRBJ1-6; D uncertain. This CDR3 is built from 16 residues. With 2 bases removed from V and 3 bases from J, the gap between germline ends came to 11 bases. Germline V gives CDR1 MDHEN, CDR2 SYDVKM.

V and J are TRBV5-4 and TRBJ1-1, with 7 bases fitting TRBD1. V dropped 0 bases and J dropped 1; count of bases not matched to a gene: 0. There are 14 residues in the CDR3. Germline V gene data show CDR1 as SGHNT and CDR2 as YYREEE (reference sequence). The CDR3 DNA is TGTGCCAGCAGCTTGGGGGACAGGAACACTGAAGCTTTCTTT. It is translated as CASSLGDRNTEAFF.

The chain recombines TRBV19 with TRBJ1-1, with D tentatively TRBD1 (5 bases). The length of the CDR3 is 14 residues. Trimming shortened V by 3 bases and J by 0 bases, and 8 bases separated the two germline ends. CDR1 and CDR2 from the germline V gene are LNHDA and SQIVND (reference sequence). CDR3 sequence (DNA): TGTGCCAGTAGTATGGGGGGAATGAACACTGAAGCTTTCTTT. The encoded protein is CASSMGGMNTEAFF. Filled out from reference TRBV19 and TRBJ1-1, the complete variable domain reads DGGITQSPKYLFRKEGQNVTLSCEQNLNHDAMYWYRQDPGQGLRLIYYSQIVNDFQKGDIAEGYSVSREKKESFPLTVTSAQKNPTAFYLCASSMGGMNTEAFFGQGTRLTVV.